Following are 20 T cell receptor beta chains from one sample sequenced in a study of blood T cell repertoires in COVID-19. The repertoire was sequenced with immunoSEQ multiplex PCR; TCRdb's copy has only in-frame clones and lacks some. In the table there are about 100,000 clones, approximately 85% of which are singletons. Sequencing used peripheral blood. Source of these receptors: a human donor in a cohort sampled during active COVID-19.

The chain has TRBV7-3 and TRBJ2-3, with D uncertain. The germline V gene has CDR1 SGHTA and CDR2 FQGTGA. The CDR3 is made up of 13 amino acids. V was clipped by 5 bases and J by 3 bases, with 9 bases between them. CDR3 bases: TGTGCCAGCAGCCGCGGAGATACAGATACGCAGTATTTT. Its translation is CASSRGDTDTQYF. Complete variable domain (other parts from reference TRBV7-3 and TRBJ2-3): GAGVSQTPSNKVTEKGKYVELRCDPISGHTALYWYRQSLGQGPEFLIYFQGTGAADDSGLPNDRFFAVRPEGSVSTLKIQRTERGDSAVYLCASSRGDTDTQYFGPGTRLTVL.

The V call is TRBV19, the J call TRBJ1-2; possible D gene TRBD1, 5 bases. CDR1 is LNHDA and CDR2 is SQIVND in the germline V gene (reference sequence). Trimming left V 7 bases short and J 3 bases short, with 6 bases between. This CDR3 contains 11 residues. The CDR3 sequence: CASKGYYGYTF. CDR3 in DNA: TGTGCCAGTAAGGGGTACTATGGCTACACCTTC.

This clone occurred once. The rearrangement joins TRBV5-1 to TRBJ1-2; the D is unclear. Trimming removed 1 base from V and 7 bases from J, with 11 bases in between. There are 13 residues in the CDR3. Germline CDR1 reads SGHRS; CDR2 reads YFSETQ. The CDR3 DNA reads TGCGCCAGCAGCTTGAGCGAAGCCGGTGGCTACACCTTC. This gives the protein CASSLSEAGGYTF.

V gene TRBV29-1 combines with J gene TRBJ2-7; 7 bases agree with TRBD1. CDR3 size: 14 residues. The J segment lost 2 bases and the V segment lost 7 bases, leaving 11 bases of the junction unmatched. From germline, CDR1 is SQVTM and CDR2 ANQGSEA. The CDR3 coding sequence is TGCAGCGCAACACACCGGGACAGTACCTACGAGCAGTACTTC. This gives the protein CSATHRDSTYEQYF.

The genes are TRBV9 and TRBJ2-1; 7 bases map to TRBD2. CDR1 and CDR2 (germline): SGDLS, YYNGEE. Germline trimming cut 3 bases from V and 1 base from J; bases unmatched to any gene: 4. The CDR3 covers 15 residues. The CDR3 nucleotides are TGTGCCAGCAGCGCCTCGGGGGGATCCTACAATGAGCAGTTCTTC. It specifies CASSASGGSYNEQFF.

The chain employs TRBV28 and TRBJ1-1, with D maybe TRBD1 (6 bases). V lost 5 bases and J lost 3, with 13 bases in between. Germline-derived CDR1 and CDR2 are MDHEN and SYDVKM. The CDR3 runs 14 residues. Here the CDR3 DNA reads TGTGCCAGCAGTCCCGGACAGACAGACACTGAAGCTTTCTTT. This codes for CASSPGQTDTEAFF.

The rearrangement joins TRBV2 to TRBJ1-4; 11 bases align to TRBD1. The CDR3 is 15 amino acids. V was pared by 8 bases and J by 8 bases, with 10 bases of the junction left unmatched. Germline lookup yields CDR1 SNHLY and CDR2 FYNNEI. The CDR3 reads CASAGQGVLGEKLFF. CDR3 sequence (DNA): TGTGCCAGCGCGGGACAGGGGGTTTTAGGGGAAAAACTGTTTTTT.

This chain uses TRBV5-4 with TRBJ2-5; 7 nucleotides match TRBD1. J lost 1 base, V lost 3 bases, and 6 bases had no gene match. CDR3 size: 15 residues. Germline values: CDR1 SGHNT, CDR2 YYREEE (reference sequence). CDR3 residues: CASSSSGQPQETQYF. In DNA form, the CDR3 reads TGTGCCAGCAGCTCGTCGGGACAGCCCCAAGAGACCCAGTACTTC.

This clone was detected once. This sequence joins TRBV29-1 and TRBJ2-7, with 7 bases lining up with TRBD1. V lost 7 bases to trimming and J lost 1 base; unmatched junction nucleotides: 4. CDR3 length equals 12 residues. Germline V gene data show CDR1 as SQVTM and CDR2 as ANQGSEA. The chain's CDR3 is CSAGDSSYEQYF. The CDR3 bases are TGCAGCGCCGGGGACAGTTCCTACGAGCAGTACTTC.

V gene TRBV19 combines with J gene TRBJ2-5; D is unclear. Deletions cut 2 bases from V and 1 base from J, with 8 bases between. Per the germline V gene, CDR1 is LNHDA and CDR2 is SQIVND (reference sequence). This CDR3 contains 14 residues. The CDR3 region has the DNA TGTGCCAGTAGTATATTTGCCAGCCAAGAGACCCAGTACTTC. It encodes CASSIFASQETQYF.

The chain recombines TRBV7-9 with TRBJ1-2; D is ambiguous. V lost 7 bases and J lost 3, with 15 bases in between. This CDR3 is built from 14 residues. Germline CDR1 reads SEHNR; CDR2 reads FQNEAQ (reference sequence). This chain's CDR3 is CASIPPLGDYGYTF. DNA of the CDR3: TGTGCCAGCATACCTCCCCTCGGGGACTATGGCTACACCTTC.

This rearrangement joins TRBV13 to TRBJ2-6; D call uncertain. This CDR3 has 18 amino acids. V lost 4 bases and J lost 1, with 17 bases in between. The V gene's germline CDR1 is PRHDT and CDR2 FYEKMQ (reference sequence). The CDR3 nucleotides read TGTGCCAGCAGCTATCCCGCGACTCGGGTTTCTGGGGCCAACGTCCTGACTTTC. This gives the protein CASSYPATRVSGANVLTF.

The CDR3 DNA reads TGTGCCAGCAGCCGCGGGACAGGGGGCCGAGAGACCCAGTACTTC. It translates to CASSRGTGGRETQYF. The rearrangement uses TRBV27 and TRBJ2-5; 12 positions agree with TRBD1. CDR3 length equals 15 residues. V lost 6 bases and J lost 4; bases outside the gene matches: 6. Germline CDR1 and CDR2: MNHEY and SMNVEV (reference sequence).

This chain joins TRBV5-1 and TRBJ1-2; TRBD1 matches at 10 bases. The V gene end was trimmed by 0 bases and the J gene end by 8 bases; junction bases not matched to a gene: 7. The CDR3 has 15 amino acids. The germline V gene encodes CDR1 SGHRS and CDR2 YFSETQ. CDR3 region: CASSLGPGQGIGYTF. The CDR3 nucleotides are TGCGCCAGCAGCTTGGGCCCGGGACAGGGGATCGGCTACACCTTC.

The chain carries TRBV27 and TRBJ1-5, with D uncertain. V lost 5 bases and J lost 4, with 18 bases in between. CDR1 is MNHEY, CDR2 SMNVEV, per germline (reference sequence). CDR3 length: 16 residues. As DNA, the CDR3 is TGTGCCAGCAGTCCTTTCATTGGAGGGATTAATCAGCCCCAGCATTTT. It yields the protein CASSPFIGGINQPQHF.

The J gene is TRBJ1-6, the V gene TRBV5-1, with D possibly being TRBD1 (6 bases). V lost 0 bases and J 10 bases, leaving 20 bases between the germline ends. Looked up from germline, CDR1 is SGHRS and CDR2 is YFSETQ. CDR3 length: 17 residues. CDR3 region: CASSLVPPGVIQSPLHF. CDR3 bases: TGCGCCAGCAGCTTGGTCCCGCCAGGGGTAATCCAATCACCCCTCCACTTT.

Points on this clone: Sequence at one end of the junction differs from germline and may be a read error. CDR3: CASIRQGVVSDEQYF. The CDR3, as DNA: TGTGCCAGCATCCGACAGGGTGTGGTCTCCGACGAGCAGTACTTC. The V call is TRBV6-5, the J call TRBJ2-7; 7 bases are a match to TRBD1. Germline V CDR1 and CDR2: MNHEY, SVGAGI. The CDR3 length is 15 residues.

The chain uses TRBV9 and TRBJ2-3, with TRBD2 matching over 13 bases. The CDR3 is 16 residues long. V lost 0 bases and J lost 6; bases outside the gene matches: 4. Germline CDR1 and CDR2: SGDLS and YYNGEE. CDR3 sequence (DNA): TGTGCCAGCAGCGTAGATGCGACTAGCGGGGGGGATACGCAGTATTTT. It is translated as CASSVDATSGGDTQYF.

The chain couples TRBV19 to TRBJ2-1; 8 bases line up with TRBD2. CDR1 is LNHDA, CDR2 SQIVND, per germline (reference sequence). The V gene end was trimmed by 3 bases and the J gene end by 2 bases; junction bases not matched to a gene: 6. The CDR3 contains 16 residues. This CDR3 is CASSIGVSGAYNEQFF. For the CDR3, the DNA is TGTGCCAGTAGTATCGGAGTTAGCGGGGCCTACAATGAGCAGTTCTTC.

The rearrangement uses TRBV9 and TRBJ2-3; 10 bases are shared with TRBD2. V was pared by 2 bases and J by 1 base, with 4 bases of the junction left unmatched. This CDR3 is built from 16 residues. CDR1 is SGDLS and CDR2 is YYNGEE in the germline V gene. The CDR3, as DNA: TGTGCCAGCAGCGTTCTAGCGGGAGAGGGCACAGATACGCAGTATTTT. As protein: CASSVLAGEGTDTQYF.